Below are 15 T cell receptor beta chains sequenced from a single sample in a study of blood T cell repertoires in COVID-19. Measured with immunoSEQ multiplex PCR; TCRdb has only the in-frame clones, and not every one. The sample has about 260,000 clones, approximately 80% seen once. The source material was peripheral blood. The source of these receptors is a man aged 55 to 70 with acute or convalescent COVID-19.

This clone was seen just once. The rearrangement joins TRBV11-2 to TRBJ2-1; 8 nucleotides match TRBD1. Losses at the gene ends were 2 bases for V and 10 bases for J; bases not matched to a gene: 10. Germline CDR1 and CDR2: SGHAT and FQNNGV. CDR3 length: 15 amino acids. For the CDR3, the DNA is TGTGCCAGCAGCTTACGGCAGGGGGCATCAAGGGAGCAGTTCTTC. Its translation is CASSLRQGASREQFF. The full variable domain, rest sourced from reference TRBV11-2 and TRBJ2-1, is EAGVAQSPRYKIIEKRQSVAFWCNPISGHATLYWYQQILGQGPKLLIQFQNNGVVDDSQLPKDRFSAERLKGVDSTLKIQPAKLEDSAVYLCASSLRQGASREQFFGPGTRLTVL.

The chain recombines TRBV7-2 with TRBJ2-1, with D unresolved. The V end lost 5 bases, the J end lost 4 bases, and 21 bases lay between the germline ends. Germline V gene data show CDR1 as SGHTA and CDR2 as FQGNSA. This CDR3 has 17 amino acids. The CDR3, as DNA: TGTGCCAGCAGCGCTAGTGGTAGTTGGCCGGAATACAATGAGCAGTTCTTC. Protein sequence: CASSASGSWPEYNEQFF.

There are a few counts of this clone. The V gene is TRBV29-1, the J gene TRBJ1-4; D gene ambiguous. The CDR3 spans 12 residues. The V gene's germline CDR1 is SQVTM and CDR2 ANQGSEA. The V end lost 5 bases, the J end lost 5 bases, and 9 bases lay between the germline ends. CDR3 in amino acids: CSVTERNEKLFF. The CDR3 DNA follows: TGCAGCGTTACTGAGCGGAATGAAAAACTGTTTTTT.

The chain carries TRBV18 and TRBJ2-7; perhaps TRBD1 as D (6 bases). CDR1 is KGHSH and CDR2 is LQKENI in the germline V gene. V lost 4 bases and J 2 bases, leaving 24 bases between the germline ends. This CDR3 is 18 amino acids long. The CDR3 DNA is TGTGCCAGCTCACAGAAACGGACAGATCAACAAGCGGCCTACGAGCAGTACTTC. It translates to CASSQKRTDQQAAYEQYF.

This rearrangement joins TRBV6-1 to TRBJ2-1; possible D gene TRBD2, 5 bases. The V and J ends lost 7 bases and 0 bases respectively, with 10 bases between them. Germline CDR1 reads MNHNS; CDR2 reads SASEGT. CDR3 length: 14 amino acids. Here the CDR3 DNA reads TGTGCCAGCACCGAGAGGGCCTCCTACAATGAGCAGTTCTTC. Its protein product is CASTERASYNEQFF.

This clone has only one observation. The CDR3 is CASMPTGGTGELFF. The DNA for the CDR3 is TGTGCCAGTATGCCCACAGGGGGGACCGGGGAGCTGTTTTTT. The chain employs TRBV19 and TRBJ2-2; TRBD1 matches at 8 bases. The germline CDR1 and CDR2 sequences are LNHDA and SQIVND (reference sequence). This CDR3 region has 14 residues. V gave up 7 bases and J gave up 5 bases; unmatched junction bases: 6.

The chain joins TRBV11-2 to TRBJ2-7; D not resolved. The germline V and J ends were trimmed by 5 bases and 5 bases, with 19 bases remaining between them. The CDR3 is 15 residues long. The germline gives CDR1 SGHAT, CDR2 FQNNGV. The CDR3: CASSPTVVYSDEQYF. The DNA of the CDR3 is TGTGCCAGCAGCCCAACCGTCGTGTACTCGGACGAGCAGTACTTC.

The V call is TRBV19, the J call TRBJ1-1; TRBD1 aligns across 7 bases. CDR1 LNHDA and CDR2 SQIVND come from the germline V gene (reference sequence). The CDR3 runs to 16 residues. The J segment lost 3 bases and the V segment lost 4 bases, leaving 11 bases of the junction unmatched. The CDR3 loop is CASSRGQTGRYTEAFF. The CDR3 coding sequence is TGTGCCAGTAGTAGGGGACAGACGGGACGGTACACTGAAGCTTTCTTT.

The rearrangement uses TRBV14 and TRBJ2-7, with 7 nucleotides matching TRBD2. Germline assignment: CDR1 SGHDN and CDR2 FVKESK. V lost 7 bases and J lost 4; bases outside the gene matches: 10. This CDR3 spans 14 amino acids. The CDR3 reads CASTSSGVPYEQYF. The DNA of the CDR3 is TGTGCCAGCACCAGCAGCGGGGTTCCTTACGAGCAGTACTTC.

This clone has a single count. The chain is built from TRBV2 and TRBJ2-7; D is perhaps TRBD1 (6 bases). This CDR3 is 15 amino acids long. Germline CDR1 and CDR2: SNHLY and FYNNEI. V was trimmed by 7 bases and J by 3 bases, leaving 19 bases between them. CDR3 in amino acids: CASNPSGTTVYEQYF. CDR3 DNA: TGTGCCAGCAACCCATCCGGGACAACAGTCTACGAGCAGTACTTC.

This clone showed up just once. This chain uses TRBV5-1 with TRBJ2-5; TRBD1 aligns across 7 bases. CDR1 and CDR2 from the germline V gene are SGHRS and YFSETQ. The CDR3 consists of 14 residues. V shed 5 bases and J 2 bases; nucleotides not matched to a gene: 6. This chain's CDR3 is CASSRDREQETQYF. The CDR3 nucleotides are TGCGCCAGCAGTCGGGACAGAGAGCAAGAGACCCAGTACTTC.

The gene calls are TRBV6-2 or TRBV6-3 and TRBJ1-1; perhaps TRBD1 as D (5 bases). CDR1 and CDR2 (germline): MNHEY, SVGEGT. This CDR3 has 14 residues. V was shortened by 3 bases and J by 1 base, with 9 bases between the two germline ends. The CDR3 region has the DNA TGTGCCAGCAGTTATAGGGGTTCGAACACTGAAGCTTTCTTT. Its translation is CASSYRGSNTEAFF.

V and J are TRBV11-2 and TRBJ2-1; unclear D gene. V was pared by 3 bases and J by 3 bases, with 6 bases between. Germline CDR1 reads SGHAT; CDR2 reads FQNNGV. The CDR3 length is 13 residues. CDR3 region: CASSFSVYNEQFF. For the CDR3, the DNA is TGTGCCAGCAGCTTCTCGGTCTACAATGAGCAGTTCTTC.

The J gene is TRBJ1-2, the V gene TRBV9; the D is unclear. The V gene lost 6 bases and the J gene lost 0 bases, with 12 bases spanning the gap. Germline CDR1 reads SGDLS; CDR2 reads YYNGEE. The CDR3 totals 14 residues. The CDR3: CASTQARANYGYTF. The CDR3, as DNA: TGTGCCAGCACCCAGGCCCGAGCTAACTATGGCTACACCTTC.

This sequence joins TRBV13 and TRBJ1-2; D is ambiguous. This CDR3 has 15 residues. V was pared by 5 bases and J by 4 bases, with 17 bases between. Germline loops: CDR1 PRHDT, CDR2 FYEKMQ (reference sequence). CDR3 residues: CASSPSGGPIYGYTF. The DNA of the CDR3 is TGTGCCAGCAGCCCCTCGGGAGGGCCGATCTATGGCTACACCTTC.